This TCR beta chain was recorded in a study of blood T cell repertoires in COVID-19. Overall study context: Specimens from acute and convalescent COVID-19 originated in the United States, Italy and Spain.

Notes on this clone: One end of the junction is discordant with germline, which a read error may explain.

Per the germline V gene, CDR1 is SGHRS and CDR2 is YFSETQ. This CDR3 spans 13 amino acids. Per the original data handling: Reference gene primers were amplified, and this amplification served to estimate nucleated cell counts. Method: immunoSEQ multiplex PCR; TCRdb's copy keeps in-frame clones and lacks some. V and J calls and clone size come straight from that table; D and trimming were deduced from the DNA. The table lists roughly 230,000 clones, 90% of them singletons, with about 2% in the top ten. Sequenced sample: peripheral blood. This sequence originates from a woman in her fifties or sixties with COVID-19, enrolled during active disease. The V and J genes are TRBV5-1 and TRBJ2-1; D is perhaps TRBD2 (5 bases). CDR3 loop: CASSLRGYNEPFF. In DNA form, the CDR3 reads TGCGCCAGCAGCTTGCGCGGGTACAATGAGCCGTTCTTC.